These 3 T cell receptor beta chains were sequenced from one sample in a study of OX40 agonist ivuxolimab in advanced cancers. Profiled with immunoSEQ multiplex PCR; TCRdb holds only in-frame clones, not every one. The sample carries around 72,000 clones, around 88% recorded once. Specimen: CD4+ or CD8+ T cells sorted from blood, collected in a trial of the OX40 agonist ivuxolimab. These receptors all stem from an adult with an advanced solid tumor such as melanoma, head and neck, liver or kidney cancer.

This chain uses TRBV25-1 with TRBJ2-5; perhaps D is TRBD1 or TRBD2 (5 bases each). This CDR3 spans 14 amino acids. Germline V gives CDR1 MGHDK, CDR2 SYGVNS. V lost 3 bases and J lost 2, with 10 bases in between. The CDR3 region has the DNA TGTGCCAGCAGTGATATGGGACGGCAAGAGACCCAGTACTTC. Translating gives CASSDMGRQETQYF. Full variable domain (rest looked up from reference TRBV25-1 and TRBJ2-5): EADIYQTPRYLVIGTGKKITLECSQTMGHDKMYWYQQDPGMELHLIHYSYGVNSTEKGDLSSESTVSRIRTEHFPLTLESARPSHTSQYLCASSDMGRQETQYFGPGTRLLVL.

The J gene is TRBJ2-3, the V gene TRBV10-1, with 7 bases that match TRBD1. There are 15 residues in the CDR3. Germline V gene lookup returns CDR1 WNHNN and CDR2 SYGVQD (reference sequence). Trimming cost V 6 bases and J 0 bases; bases outside gene matches: 6. The CDR3 reads CASSRDSQSTDTQYF. The DNA of the CDR3 is TGCGCCAGCAGCCGGGACAGTCAAAGCACAGATACGCAGTATTTT.

The chain combines TRBV21-1 with TRBJ1-6; the table's D call, TRBD1, was not checked against the DNA. TRBV21-1 is a known pseudogene. There are 14 residues in the CDR3. CDR3 residues: CASKQGSYNSPLHF. The CDR3 DNA sequence: TGTGCCAGCAAACAGGGATCCTATAATTCACCCCTCCACTTT.